This T cell receptor beta chain was sequenced in a study of early T cells in non-severe SARS-CoV-2 infection. Across the study: Sequenced bulk RNA came from whole blood that was unsorted, and chains were unpaired.

Broader study findings: Anti-spike CD8 responses were favored by VDJdb matching, which missed private and CD4 specificities.

V shed 7 bases and J 6 bases; nucleotides not matched to a gene: 10. The CDR3 length is 14 residues. This clonotype occurred a few times. Its matching antigen is unknown. Researchers attached unique molecular identifiers to individual cDNA molecules. MiXCR, run by TCRdb on the 5' RACE reads, gives a single entry per CDR3 protein. This table holds 60,000 to 75,000 distinct CDR3 sequences, 9% to 10% found once. The chain carries TRBV12-3 or TRBV12-4 and TRBJ2-3, with 7 bases lining up with TRBD1. This TCR came from an adult who was a healthcare worker with PCR-confirmed SARS-CoV-2 infection or an uninfected control (not recorded which). The sample consisted of whole blood, taken at baseline. CDR3 residues: CASTLQGSGDTQYF. The DNA for the CDR3 is TGTGCCAGCACCCTACAGGGGTCCGGGGATACGCAGTATTTT.